This T cell receptor beta chain was identified in a study of cytomegalovirus exposure and HLA in healthy donors. Notes on the study in general: CMV antigen specificity of three CMV-associated chains was confirmed in vitro.

The assay was immunoSEQ multiplex PCR, and TCRdb's table has in-frame clones only and misses some. Among some 150,000 clones listed, approximately 86% were seen once. On this clone: Its matching antigen is unknown.

Specimen: PBMCs. This receptor was identified in a man aged 18-30 years in good health and CMV-seropositive.

The CDR3 nucleotides are TGTGCCAGCAGCTTAAGCGGGGATACGCAGTATTTT. Its translation: CASSLSGDTQYF. The V and J genes are TRBV7-3 and TRBJ2-3; D may be TRBD2 (5 bases). Germline V lookup: CDR1 SGHTA, CDR2 FQGTGA. Trimming left V 1 base short and J 6 bases short, with 5 bases between. The CDR3 loop spans 12 amino acids.